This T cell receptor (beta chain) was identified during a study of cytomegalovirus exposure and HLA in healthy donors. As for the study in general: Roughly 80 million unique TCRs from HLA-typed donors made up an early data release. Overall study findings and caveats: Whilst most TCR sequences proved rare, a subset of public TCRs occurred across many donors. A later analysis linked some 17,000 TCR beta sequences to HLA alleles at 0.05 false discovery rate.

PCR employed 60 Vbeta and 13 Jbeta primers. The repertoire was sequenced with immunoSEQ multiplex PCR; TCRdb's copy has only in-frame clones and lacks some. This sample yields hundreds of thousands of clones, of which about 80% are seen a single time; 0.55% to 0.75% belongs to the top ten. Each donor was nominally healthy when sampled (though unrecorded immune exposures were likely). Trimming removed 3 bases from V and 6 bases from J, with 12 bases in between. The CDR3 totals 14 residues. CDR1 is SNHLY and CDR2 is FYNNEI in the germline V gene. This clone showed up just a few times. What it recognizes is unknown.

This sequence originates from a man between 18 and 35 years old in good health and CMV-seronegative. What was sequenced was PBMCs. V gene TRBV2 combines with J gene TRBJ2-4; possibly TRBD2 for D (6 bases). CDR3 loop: CASSEASVGNIQYF. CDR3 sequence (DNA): TGTGCCAGCAGTGAGGCTAGCGTCGGAAACATTCAGTACTTC.